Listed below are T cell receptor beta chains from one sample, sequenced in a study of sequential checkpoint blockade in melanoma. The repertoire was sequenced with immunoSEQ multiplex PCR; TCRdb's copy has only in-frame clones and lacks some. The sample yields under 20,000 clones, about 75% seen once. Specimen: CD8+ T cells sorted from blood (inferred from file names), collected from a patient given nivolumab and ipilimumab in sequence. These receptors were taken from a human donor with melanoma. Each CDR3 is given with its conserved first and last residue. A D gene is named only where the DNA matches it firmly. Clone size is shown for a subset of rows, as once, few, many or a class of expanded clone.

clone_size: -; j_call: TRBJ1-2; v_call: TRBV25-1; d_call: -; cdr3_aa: CASSGGDPYGYTF; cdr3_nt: TGTGCCAGCAGTGGGGGAGACCCCTATGGCTACACCTTC
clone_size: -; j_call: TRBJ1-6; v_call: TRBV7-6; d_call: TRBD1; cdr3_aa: CASSASTGDSPLHF; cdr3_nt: TGTGCCAGCAGCGCAAGCACAGGGGATTCACCCCTCCACTTT
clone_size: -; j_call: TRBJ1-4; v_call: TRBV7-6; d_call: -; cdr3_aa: CASSRDDSLNEKLFF; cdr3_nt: TGTGCCAGCAGCAGAGACGACAGCCTCAATGAAAAACTGTTTTTT
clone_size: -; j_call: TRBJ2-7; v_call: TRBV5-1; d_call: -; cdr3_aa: CASSLGPHEQYF; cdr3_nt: TGCGCCAGCAGCTTGGGGCCCCACGAGCAGTACTTC
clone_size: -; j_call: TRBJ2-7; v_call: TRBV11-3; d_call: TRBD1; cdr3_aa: CASTRTGSSYEQYF; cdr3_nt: TGTGCCAGCACCAGGACAGGGAGCTCCTACGAGCAGTACTTC
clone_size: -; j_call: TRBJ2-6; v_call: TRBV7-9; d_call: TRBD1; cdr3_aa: CASSSRGSYSGANVLTF; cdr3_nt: TGTGCCAGCAGCTCCAGGGGGTCATACTCTGGGGCCAACGTCCTGACTTTC
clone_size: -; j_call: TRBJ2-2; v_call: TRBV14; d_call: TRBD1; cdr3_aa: CASSQVLTGTGDGELFF; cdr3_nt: TGTGCCAGCAGCCAAGTTCTGACCGGGACAGGCGACGGGGAGCTGTTTTTT
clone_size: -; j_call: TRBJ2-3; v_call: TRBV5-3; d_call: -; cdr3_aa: CASSRRESGTDTQYF; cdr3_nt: TGTGCCAGCAGCCGGAGGGAGAGTGGCACAGATACGCAGTATTTT
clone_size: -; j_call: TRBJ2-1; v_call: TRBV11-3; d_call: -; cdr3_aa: CASSLVMSSYNEQFF; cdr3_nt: TGTGCCAGCAGCTTAGTCATGAGCTCCTACAATGAGCAGTTCTTC
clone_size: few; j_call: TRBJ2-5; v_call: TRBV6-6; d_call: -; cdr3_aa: CASELGGRETQYF; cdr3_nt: TGTGCCAGCGAACTGGGGGGAAGGGAGACCCAGTACTTC
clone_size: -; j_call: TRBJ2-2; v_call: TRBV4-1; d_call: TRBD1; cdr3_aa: CASSQRTGPGELFF; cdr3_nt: TGCGCCAGCAGCCAGAGGACAGGGCCCGGGGAGCTGTTTTTT
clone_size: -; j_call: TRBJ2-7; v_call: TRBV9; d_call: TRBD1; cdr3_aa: CASSARQGNEQYF; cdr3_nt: TGTGCCAGCAGCGCAAGACAGGGGAACGAGCAGTACTTC
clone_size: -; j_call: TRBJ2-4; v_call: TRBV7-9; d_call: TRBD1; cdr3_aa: CASSPRDRENIQYF; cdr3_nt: TGTGCCAGCAGCCCCCGGGACAGGGAAAACATTCAGTACTTC
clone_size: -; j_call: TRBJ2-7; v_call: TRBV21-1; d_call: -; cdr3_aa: CASRGTGNNEQYF; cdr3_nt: TGTGCCAGCCGCGGAACAGGTAACAACGAGCAGTACTTC
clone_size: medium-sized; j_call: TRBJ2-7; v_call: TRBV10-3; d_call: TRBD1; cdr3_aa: CAISEFQDRGYEQYF; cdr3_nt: TGTGCCATCAGTGAGTTCCAGGACAGGGGCTACGAGCAGTACTTC
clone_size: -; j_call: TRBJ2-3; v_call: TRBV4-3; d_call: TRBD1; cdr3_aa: CASSQSPGTGATDTQYF; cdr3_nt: TGCGCCAGCAGCCAATCGCCCGGGACAGGGGCCACAGATACGCAGTATTTT
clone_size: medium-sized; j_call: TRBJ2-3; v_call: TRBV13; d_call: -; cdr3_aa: CASSLRGATDTQYF; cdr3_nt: TGTGCCAGCAGCTTACGGGGGGCAACAGATACGCAGTATTTT
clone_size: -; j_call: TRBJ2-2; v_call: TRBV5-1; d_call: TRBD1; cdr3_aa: CASSLTGGRTGELFF; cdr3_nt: TGCGCCAGCAGCTTAACAGGGGGCCGTACCGGGGAGCTGTTTTTT
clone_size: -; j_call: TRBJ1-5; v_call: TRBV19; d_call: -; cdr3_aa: CASISRGGGNQPQHF; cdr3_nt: TGTGCCAGTATCTCCCGGGGAGGGGGCAATCAGCCCCAGCATTTT
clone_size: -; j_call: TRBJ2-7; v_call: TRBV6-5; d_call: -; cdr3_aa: CASSYSIRQDYEQYF; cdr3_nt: TGTGCCAGCAGTTACTCGATTCGACAGGACTACGAGCAGTACTTC
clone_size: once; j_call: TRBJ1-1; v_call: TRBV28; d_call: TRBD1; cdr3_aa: CASSQPGGMNTEAFF; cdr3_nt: TGTGCCAGCAGTCAACCAGGGGGAATGAACACTGAAGCTTTCTTT
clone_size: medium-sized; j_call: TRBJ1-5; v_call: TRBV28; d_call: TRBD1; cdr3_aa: CASSSGQVLGEPQHF; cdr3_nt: TGTGCCAGCAGTTCGGGACAGGTTCTAGGGGAGCCCCAGCATTTT
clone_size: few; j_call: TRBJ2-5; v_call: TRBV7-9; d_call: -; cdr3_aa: CASSRGKETQYF; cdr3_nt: TGTGCCAGCAGCAGGGGGAAAGAGACCCAGTACTTC
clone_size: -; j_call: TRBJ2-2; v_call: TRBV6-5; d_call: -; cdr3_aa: CASSPRDWNTGELFF; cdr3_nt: TGTGCCAGCAGTCCCAGGGATTGGAACACCGGGGAGCTGTTTTTT
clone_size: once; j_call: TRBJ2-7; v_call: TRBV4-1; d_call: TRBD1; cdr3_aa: CASSSSTGTGYEQYF; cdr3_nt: TGCGCCAGCAGCTCAAGCACAGGGACAGGATACGAGCAGTACTTC
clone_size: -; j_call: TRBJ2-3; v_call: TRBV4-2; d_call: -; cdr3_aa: CASSLTSQTDTQYF; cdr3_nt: TGTGCCAGCAGCCTCACCTCTCAGACAGATACGCAGTATTTT
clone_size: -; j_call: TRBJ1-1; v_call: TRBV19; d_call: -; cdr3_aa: CASSISGDGINTEAFF; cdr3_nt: TGTGCCAGTAGCATCTCAGGGGATGGGATAAACACTGAAGCTTTCTTT
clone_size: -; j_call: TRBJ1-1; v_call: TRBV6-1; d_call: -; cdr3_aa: CASRAGRKGEAFF; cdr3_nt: TGTGCCAGCAGGGCGGGCAGAAAGGGAGAGGCTTTCTTT
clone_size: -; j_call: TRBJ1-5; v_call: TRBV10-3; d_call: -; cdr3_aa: CAISPAGQGQPQHF; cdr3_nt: TGTGCCATCAGTCCGGCAGGGCAAGGTCAGCCCCAGCATTTT
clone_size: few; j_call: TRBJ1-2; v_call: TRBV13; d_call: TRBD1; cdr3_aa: CASSFLRTGERGYTF; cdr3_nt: TGTGCCAGCAGCTTCTTGAGGACAGGGGAGAGAGGCTACACCTTC
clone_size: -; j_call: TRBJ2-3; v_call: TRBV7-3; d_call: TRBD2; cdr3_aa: CASSTLSSGSTDTQYF; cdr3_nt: TGTGCCAGCAGCACGCTTTCTAGCGGAAGCACAGATACGCAGTATTTT
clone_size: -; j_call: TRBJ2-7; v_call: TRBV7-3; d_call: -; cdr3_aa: CASSLTGGREQYF; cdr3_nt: TGTGCCAGCAGCTTAACGGGGGGGCGCGAGCAGTACTTC
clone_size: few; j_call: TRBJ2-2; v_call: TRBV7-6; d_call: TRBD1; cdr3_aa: CASSLASGGIVVGELFF; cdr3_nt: TGTGCCAGCAGCTTAGCGTCAGGGGGTATCGTTGTCGGGGAGCTGTTTTTT
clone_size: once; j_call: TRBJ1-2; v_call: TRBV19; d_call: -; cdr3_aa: CASYPHHQYHYGYTF; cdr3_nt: TGTGCCAGTTATCCCCACCACCAGTACCACTATGGCTACACCTTC
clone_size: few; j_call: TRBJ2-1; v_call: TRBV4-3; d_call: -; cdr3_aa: CASSQDKGLQYNEQFF; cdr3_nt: TGCGCCAGCAGCCAAGATAAGGGACTCCAATACAATGAGCAGTTCTTC
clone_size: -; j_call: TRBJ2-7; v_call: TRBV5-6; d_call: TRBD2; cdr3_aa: CASSLGQWEGYEQYF; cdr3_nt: TGTGCCAGCAGCTTGGGGCAGTGGGAGGGCTACGAGCAGTACTTC
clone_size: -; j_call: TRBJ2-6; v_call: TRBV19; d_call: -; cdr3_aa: CASSFGLFSGANVLTF; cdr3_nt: TGTGCCAGTAGTTTCGGACTGTTTTCTGGGGCCAACGTCCTGACTTTC
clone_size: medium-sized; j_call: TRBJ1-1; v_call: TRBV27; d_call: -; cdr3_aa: CASSLYTKNTEAFF; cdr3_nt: TGTGCCAGCAGTTTATACACAAAGAACACTGAAGCTTTCTTT
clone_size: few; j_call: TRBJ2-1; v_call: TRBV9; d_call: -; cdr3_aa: CASSVGDNEQFF; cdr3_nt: TGTGCCAGCAGCGTAGGAGACAATGAGCAGTTCTTC
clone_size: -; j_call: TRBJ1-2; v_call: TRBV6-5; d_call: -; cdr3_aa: CASSSEGQRVYGYTF; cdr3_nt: TGTGCCAGCAGTTCCGAAGGACAGCGCGTCTATGGCTACACCTTC
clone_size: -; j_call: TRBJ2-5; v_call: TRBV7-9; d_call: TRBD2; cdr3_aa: CASSFLLAGETQYF; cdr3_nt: TGTGCCAGCAGCTTCTTACTAGCGGGAGAGACCCAGTACTTC
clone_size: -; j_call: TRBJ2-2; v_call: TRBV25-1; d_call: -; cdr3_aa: CASRTGTGELFF; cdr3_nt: TGTGCCAGCAGGACCGGGACCGGGGAGCTGTTTTTT
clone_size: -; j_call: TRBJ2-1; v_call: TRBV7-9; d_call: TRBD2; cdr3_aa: CASSPDPSGSSYNEQFF; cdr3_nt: TGTGCCAGCAGCCCAGACCCTAGCGGGAGCTCCTACAATGAGCAGTTCTTC
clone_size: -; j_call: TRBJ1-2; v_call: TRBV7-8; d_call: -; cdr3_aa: CASSRGGVGYTF; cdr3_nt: TGTGCCAGCAGCCGAGGGGGAGTTGGCTACACCTTC
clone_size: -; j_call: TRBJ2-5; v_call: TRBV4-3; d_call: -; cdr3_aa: CASSQDLVQNGETQYF; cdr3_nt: TGCGCCAGCAGCCAAGATCTGGTCCAGAACGGGGAGACCCAGTACTTC
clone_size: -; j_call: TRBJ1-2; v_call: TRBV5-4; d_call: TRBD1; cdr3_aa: CASSGDRPEVYGYTF; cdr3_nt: TGTGCCAGCAGCGGGGACAGGCCGGAGGTTTATGGCTACACCTTC
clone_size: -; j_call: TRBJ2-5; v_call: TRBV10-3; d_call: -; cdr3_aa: CAISESVGRAETQYF; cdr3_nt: TGTGCCATCAGTGAGTCGGTCGGCAGGGCAGAGACCCAGTACTTC
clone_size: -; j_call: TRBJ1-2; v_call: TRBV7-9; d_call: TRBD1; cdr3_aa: CASSSPDRGNYGYTF; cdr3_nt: TGTGCCAGCAGCTCCCCGGACAGGGGTAACTATGGCTACACCTTC
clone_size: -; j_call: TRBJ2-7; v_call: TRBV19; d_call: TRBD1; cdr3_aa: CASSIGQGRDEQYF; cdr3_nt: TGTGCCAGTAGTATCGGACAGGGGAGGGACGAGCAGTACTTC
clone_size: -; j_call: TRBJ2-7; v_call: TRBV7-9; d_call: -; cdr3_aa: CASSSSGSSYEQYF; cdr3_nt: TGTGCCAGCAGCTCGTCGGGGAGCTCCTACGAGCAGTACTTC
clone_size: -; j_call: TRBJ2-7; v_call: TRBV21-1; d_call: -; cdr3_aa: CASSKGSVHAGTSSYEQYF; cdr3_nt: TGTGCCAGCAGCAAAGGCTCCGTACATGCCGGGACTAGCTCCTACGAGCAGTACTTC
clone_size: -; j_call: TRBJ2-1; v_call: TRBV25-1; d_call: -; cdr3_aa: CASSVIYNEQFF; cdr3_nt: TGTGCCAGCAGTGTTATCTACAATGAGCAGTTCTTC